Listed below are T cell receptor beta chains from one sample, sequenced in a study of T cells in localized non-small cell lung cancer. Assay used: immunoSEQ multiplex PCR; TCRdb lists only in-frame clones, some missing. The sample shows fewer than 40,000 clones, 85% to 90% of them seen only once. The sequencing used peripheral blood, collected before any cancer treatment. These receptors were obtained from a male donor at least 60 years old with stage III lung adenocarcinoma. Both conserved end residues are part of each CDR3. Clone size is given for some rows only: seen once, a few or many times, or a class if the clone is expanded.

j_gene: TRBJ1-1; v_gene: TRBV14; abundance: .; CDR3aa: CASSHLQGNTEAFF
j_gene: TRBJ2-7; v_gene: TRBV6-6; abundance: .; CDR3aa: CASSYYGPGEQYF
j_gene: TRBJ2-5; v_gene: TRBV2; abundance: .; CDR3aa: CASSETAVAQYF
j_gene: TRBJ2-7; v_gene: TRBV6-5; abundance: .; CDR3aa: CASSYAGDLEQYF
j_gene: TRBJ2-7; v_gene: TRBV28; abundance: once; CDR3aa: CAISNGRGSYEQYF
j_gene: TRBJ1-2; v_gene: TRBV5-1; abundance: .; CDR3aa: CASSPRTATHGYTF
j_gene: TRBJ2-5; v_gene: TRBV6-5; abundance: .; CDR3aa: CASSRNFQETQYF
j_gene: TRBJ2-7; v_gene: TRBV5-8; abundance: .; CDR3aa: CASSLAIHEQYF
j_gene: TRBJ1-5; v_gene: TRBV29-1; abundance: .; CDR3aa: CSVDGGTADQPQHF
j_gene: TRBJ1-3; v_gene: TRBV30; abundance: .; CDR3aa: CAWRVVGGNTIYF
j_gene: TRBJ2-5; v_gene: TRBV18; abundance: .; CDR3aa: CASSPASRARETQYF
j_gene: TRBJ2-1; v_gene: TRBV12-5; abundance: .; CDR3aa: CASGSSPLVNEQFF
j_gene: TRBJ2-4; v_gene: TRBV7-9; abundance: .; CDR3aa: CASSLAGTGGYIQYF
j_gene: TRBJ2-7; v_gene: TRBV14; abundance: .; CDR3aa: CASSQVDTMKSYEQYF
j_gene: TRBJ1-5; v_gene: TRBV18; abundance: .; CDR3aa: CASSPGSWGQPQHF
j_gene: TRBJ2-1; v_gene: TRBV7-2; abundance: .; CDR3aa: CASSQRGGGSYNEQFF
j_gene: TRBJ2-7; v_gene: TRBV7-9; abundance: .; CDR3aa: CASSFFGTGILYEQYF
j_gene: TRBJ2-5; v_gene: TRBV18; abundance: .; CDR3aa: CASSPPVGLETQYF
j_gene: TRBJ1-2; v_gene: TRBV28; abundance: once; CDR3aa: CASHHITDGYTF
j_gene: TRBJ2-7; v_gene: TRBV6-5; abundance: .; CDR3aa: CASAFYRDGEQYF
j_gene: TRBJ2-3; v_gene: TRBV2; abundance: few; CDR3aa: CASSTSGGARNTQYF
j_gene: TRBJ2-7; v_gene: TRBV2; abundance: .; CDR3aa: CASERDYEQYF
j_gene: TRBJ1-1; v_gene: TRBV4-1; abundance: .; CDR3aa: CASSQDPPLNRAENTEAFF
j_gene: TRBJ2-3; v_gene: TRBV29-1; abundance: .; CDR3aa: CSCAAGGSRGTQYF
j_gene: TRBJ2-7; v_gene: TRBV11-3; abundance: .; CDR3aa: CASSYSTGSSYEQYF
j_gene: TRBJ2-1; v_gene: TRBV19; abundance: .; CDR3aa: CASSIGQGVHEQFF
j_gene: TRBJ2-1; v_gene: TRBV27; abundance: .; CDR3aa: CASSLSQGPYNEQFF
j_gene: TRBJ2-1; v_gene: TRBV7-3; abundance: .; CDR3aa: CASSREGGGLNEQFF